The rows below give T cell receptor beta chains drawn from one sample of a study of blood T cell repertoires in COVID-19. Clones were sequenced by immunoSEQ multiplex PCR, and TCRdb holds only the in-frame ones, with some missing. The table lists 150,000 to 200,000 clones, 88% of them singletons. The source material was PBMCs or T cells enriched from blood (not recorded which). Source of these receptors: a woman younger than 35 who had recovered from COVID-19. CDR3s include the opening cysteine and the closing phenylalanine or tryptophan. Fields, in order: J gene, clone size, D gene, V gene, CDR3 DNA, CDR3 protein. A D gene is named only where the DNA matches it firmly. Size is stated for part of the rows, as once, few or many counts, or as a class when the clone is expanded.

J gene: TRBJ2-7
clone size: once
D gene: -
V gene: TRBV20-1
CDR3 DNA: TGCAGTGCTAATCAACATGAGCAGTACTTC
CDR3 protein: CSANQHEQYF

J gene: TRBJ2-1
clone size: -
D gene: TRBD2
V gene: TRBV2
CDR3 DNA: TGTGCCAGCAGGGGGACTACCCAAACCTACAATGAGCAGTTCTTC
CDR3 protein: CASRGTTQTYNEQFF

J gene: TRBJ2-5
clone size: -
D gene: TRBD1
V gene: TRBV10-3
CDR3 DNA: TGTGCCATCAGTCGCGCTCAGGGGGAAGAGACCCAGTACTTC
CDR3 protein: CAISRAQGEETQYF

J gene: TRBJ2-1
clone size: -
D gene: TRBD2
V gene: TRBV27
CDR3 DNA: TGTGCCTGCAGCTCCGGTCCGGGACTAGCATTCCATGAGCAGTTCTTC
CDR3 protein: CACSSGPGLAFHEQFF

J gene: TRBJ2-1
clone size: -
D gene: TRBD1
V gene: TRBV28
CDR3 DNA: TGTGCCAGCAGTTTTACAGGGGGCGGGTACAATGAGCAGTTCTTC
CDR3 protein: CASSFTGGGYNEQFF

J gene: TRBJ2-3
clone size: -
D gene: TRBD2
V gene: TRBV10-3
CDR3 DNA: TGTGCCACCAACCGGGCTAGCGGGACTGATACGCAGTATTTT
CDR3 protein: CATNRASGTDTQYF

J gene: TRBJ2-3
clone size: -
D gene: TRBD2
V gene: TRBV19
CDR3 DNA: TGTGCCAGTAGGCGGGCGGGGGGGAGCACAGATACGCAGTATTTT
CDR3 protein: CASRRAGGSTDTQYF

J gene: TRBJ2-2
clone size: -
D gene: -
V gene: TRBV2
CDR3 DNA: TGTGCCAGCACAACTACTTCGAACACCGGGGAGCTGTTTTTT
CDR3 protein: CASTTTSNTGELFF

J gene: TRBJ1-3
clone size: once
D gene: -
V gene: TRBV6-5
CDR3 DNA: TGTGCCAGCACCGCGCAGGGCTCTGGAAACACCATATATTTT
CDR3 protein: CASTAQGSGNTIYF

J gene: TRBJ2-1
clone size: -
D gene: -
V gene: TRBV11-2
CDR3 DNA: TGTGCCAGCAGCTTAGGAGCGGGTGAGCAGTTCTTC
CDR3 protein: CASSLGAGEQFF

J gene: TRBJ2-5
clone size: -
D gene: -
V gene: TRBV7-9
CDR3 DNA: TGTGCCAGCAGCTTAGTGCCCGGGTCGAACCAAGAGACCCAGTACTTC
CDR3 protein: CASSLVPGSNQETQYF

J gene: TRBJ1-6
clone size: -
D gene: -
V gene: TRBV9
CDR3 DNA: TGTGCCAGCAGCCTTACTGACTCGGCTTCACCCCTCCACTTT
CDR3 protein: CASSLTDSASPLHF

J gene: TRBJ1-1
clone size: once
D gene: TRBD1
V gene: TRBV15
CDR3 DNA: TGTGCCACCAGCACTGACAGGGAGAACACTGAAGCTTTCTTT
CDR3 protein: CATSTDRENTEAFF

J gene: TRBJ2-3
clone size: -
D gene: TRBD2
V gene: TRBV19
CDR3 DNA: TGTGCCAGTAGTAGTAGGACTAGCGGTAAAGGAGATACGCAGTATTTT
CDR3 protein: CASSSRTSGKGDTQYF

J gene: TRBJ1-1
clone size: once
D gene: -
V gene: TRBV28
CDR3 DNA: TGTGCCAGCAGCCGGGACATGAGAACTGAAGCTTTCTTT
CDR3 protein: CASSRDMRTEAFF

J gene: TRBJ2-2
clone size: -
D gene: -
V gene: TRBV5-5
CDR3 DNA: TGTGCCAGCAGCCTGGATCCCTTCGGGGAGCTGTTTTTT
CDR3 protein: CASSLDPFGELFF

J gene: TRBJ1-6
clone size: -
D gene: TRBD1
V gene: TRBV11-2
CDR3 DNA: TGTGCCAGCAGAACAAACAGGGGTAAAGATTCACCCCTCCACTTT
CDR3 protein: CASRTNRGKDSPLHF